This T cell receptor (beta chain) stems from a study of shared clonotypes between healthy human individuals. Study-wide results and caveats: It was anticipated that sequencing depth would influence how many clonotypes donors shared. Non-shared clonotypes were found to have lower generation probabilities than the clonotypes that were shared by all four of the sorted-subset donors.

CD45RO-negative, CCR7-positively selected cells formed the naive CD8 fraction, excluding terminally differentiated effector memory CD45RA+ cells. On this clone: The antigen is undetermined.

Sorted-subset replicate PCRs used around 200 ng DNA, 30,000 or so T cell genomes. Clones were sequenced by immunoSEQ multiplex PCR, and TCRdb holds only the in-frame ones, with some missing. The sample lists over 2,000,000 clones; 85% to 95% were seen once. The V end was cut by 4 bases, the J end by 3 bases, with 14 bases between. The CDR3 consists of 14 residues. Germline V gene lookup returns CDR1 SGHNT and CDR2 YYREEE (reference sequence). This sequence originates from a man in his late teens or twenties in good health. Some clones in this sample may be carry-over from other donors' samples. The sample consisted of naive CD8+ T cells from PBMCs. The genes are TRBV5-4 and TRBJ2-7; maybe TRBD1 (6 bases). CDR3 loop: CASSDRDIDYEQYF. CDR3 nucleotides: TGTGCCAGCAGCGACCGGGACATAGACTACGAGCAGTACTTC.